These 9 T cell receptor beta chains came from one sample sequenced in a study of shared clonotypes between healthy human individuals. Sequencing was performed with immunoSEQ multiplex PCR; in TCRdb, only in-frame clones are kept and a portion is missing. The sample consists of approximately 620,000 clones, approximately 97% of them appearing once. Sequenced sample: naive CD4+ T cells sorted from blood. The subset here: CD45RA+ positively selected. These TCRs come from a woman between 25 and 40 years old in good health.

V is TRBV5-1 and J is TRBJ1-1, with a tentative D call TRBD1 (6 bases). V was pared by 2 bases and J by 4 bases, with 21 bases between. Looked up from germline, CDR1 is SGHRS and CDR2 is YFSETQ. The CDR3 sequence is 17 residues long. CDR3 region: CASSFVRASGDGTEAFF. The CDR3 DNA is TGCGCCAGCAGCTTTGTTCGAGCCTCAGGGGATGGCACTGAAGCTTTCTTT.

This chain connects TRBV9 to TRBJ1-6; 9 bases are a match to TRBD1. This CDR3 is built from 14 residues. The trim removed 4 bases at V and 11 bases at J, leaving 7 bases unmatched. Germline V gives CDR1 SGDLS, CDR2 YYNGEE. DNA of the CDR3: TGTGCCAGCAGCCAGACAGGGGGAGAGGCACCCCTCCACTTT. It codes for CASSQTGGEAPLHF.

The chain joins TRBV5-1 to TRBJ2-2; D is uncertain. Germline V gene lookup returns CDR1 SGHRS and CDR2 YFSETQ. The CDR3 totals 15 residues. Trimming took off 2 bases at V and 2 bases at J, with 10 bases between the two ends. The CDR3 loop reads CASSFSRDNTGELFF. The CDR3 DNA reads TGCGCCAGCAGCTTCAGTAGGGATAACACCGGGGAGCTGTTTTTT.

V usage is TRBV5-1 and J usage is TRBJ2-1, with a possible D match to TRBD2 (6 bases). V lost 0 bases and J lost 4, with 14 bases in between. Germline V gene sequence: CDR1 SGHRS, CDR2 YFSETQ. There are 16 residues in the CDR3. The CDR3 DNA follows: TGCGCCAGCAGCTTGGCCCCCCTGGGGACTTACAATGAGCAGTTCTTC. Translated: CASSLAPLGTYNEQFF. The full variable domain, completed using reference TRBV5-1 and TRBJ2-1, is KAGVTQTPRYLIKTRGQQVTLSCSPISGHRSVSWYQQTPGQGLQFLFEYFSETQRNKGNFPGRFSGRQFSNSRSEMNVSTLELGDSALYLCASSLAPLGTYNEQFFGPGTRLTVL.

The V and J genes are TRBV6-4 and TRBJ2-1; perhaps TRBD2 as D (5 bases). The CDR3 is made up of 13 amino acids. CDR1 is MRHNA, CDR2 SNTAGT, per germline. V was shortened by 4 bases and J by 9 bases, with 13 bases between the two germline ends. CDR3 coding DNA: TGTGCCAGCAGTGGAGAGGAAGGAGGTGAGCAGTTCTTC. Its translation is CASSGEEGGEQFF.

The V gene is TRBV30, the J gene TRBJ2-3, with TRBD2 matching over 8 bases. Trimming took 4 bases from V and 7 from J; bases not matched to a gene: 16. Germline V gene data show CDR1 as GTSNPN and CDR2 as SVGIG (reference sequence). The CDR3 is made up of 16 amino acids. CDR3 amino acids: CAWTGHSGRAWNTQYF. Here the CDR3 DNA reads TGTGCCTGGACAGGGCACTCCGGGAGGGCCTGGAATACGCAGTATTTT.

The chain is built from TRBV5-4 and TRBJ2-3; D uncertain. Deletions cut 1 base from V and 5 bases from J, with 2 bases between. The CDR3 is 11 amino acids. CDR1 is SGHNT, CDR2 YYREEE, per germline (reference sequence). CDR3 sequence (DNA): TGTGCCAGCAGCTTGTTAGATACGCAGTATTTT. Protein product: CASSLLDTQYF.

The V gene is TRBV13, the J gene TRBJ2-5; no clear D. V lost 1 base and J 3 bases, leaving 0 bases between the germline ends. Germline V lookup: CDR1 PRHDT, CDR2 FYEKMQ (reference sequence). This CDR3 contains 11 residues. DNA for the CDR3: TGTGCCAGCAGCTTAGAAGAGACCCAGTACTTC. This gives the protein CASSLEETQYF.

This chain links TRBV27 with TRBJ2-7, with D perhaps given as TRBD1 or TRBD2 (5 bases each). Between the trimmed V and J ends, which lost 5 bases and 9 bases, there was a span of 17 bases. CDR3 length equals 13 residues. Per germline, CDR1 MNHEY and CDR2 SMNVEV (reference sequence). CDR3 bases: TGTGCCAGCAGTGCCGGGACCCGGGAAGGGCAGTACTTC. Its translation: CASSAGTREGQYF.